Below are 6 T cell receptor beta chains sequenced from a single sample in a study of control samples from healthy donors and cancer patients. The method was immunoSEQ multiplex PCR; TCRdb's version includes in-frame clones alone and lacks a portion of them. This sample yields about 120,000 clones, of which around 90% are seen a single time; over 2% belongs to the top ten. The sample was blood. These receptors were taken from a woman in her 70s in good health.

V and J are TRBV29-1 and TRBJ2-2; a possible D gene is TRBD2 (6 bases). V was cut by 8 bases and J by 0 bases, with 10 bases left in between. Germline V CDR1 and CDR2: SQVTM, ANQGSEA. The CDR3 extends over 13 amino acids. This CDR3 is CSTTSSNTGELFF. In nucleotides, the CDR3 is TGCAGCACTACTAGCTCGAACACCGGGGAGCTGTTTTTT.

The V gene is TRBV5-1, the J gene TRBJ1-2; 7 bases match TRBD1. The CDR3 is made up of 13 amino acids. The V gene's germline CDR1 is SGHRS and CDR2 YFSETQ. The junction had 10 bases not matched to a gene; V was cut back by 10 bases and J by 4 bases. Written as DNA, the CDR3 is TGCGCCTCCAGGGACAGCACTACCTATGGCTACACCTTC. As protein: CASRDSTTYGYTF.

V usage is TRBV19 and J usage is TRBJ1-2; possibly TRBD1 for D (6 bases). The CDR3 has 16 amino acids. Trimming took off 3 bases at V and 4 bases at J, with 18 bases between the two ends. Germline V gene sequence: CDR1 LNHDA, CDR2 SQIVND (reference sequence). The DNA of the CDR3 is TGTGCCAGTAGTATTAGGCGCCCGGGACACTTCTATGGCTACACCTTC. This codes for CASSIRRPGHFYGYTF.

J is TRBJ2-7 and V is TRBV5-8; no firm D call. With 0 bases removed from V and 2 bases from J, the gap between germline ends came to 12 bases. This CDR3 has 15 residues. Germline lookup yields CDR1 SGHTS and CDR2 YDEGEE. Written as DNA, the CDR3 is TGTGCCAGCAGCTTGGGGGGAACGGTTACCTACGAGCAGTACTTC. This gives the protein CASSLGGTVTYEQYF.

A single count supports this clone. This chain links TRBV18 with TRBJ1-1; D is perhaps TRBD1 (6 bases). The CDR3 totals 12 residues. The germline V and J ends were trimmed by 4 bases and 7 bases, with 10 bases remaining between them. The germline V gene has CDR1 KGHSH and CDR2 LQKENI. The CDR3 here is CASSQGQNEAFF. DNA of the CDR3: TGTGCCAGCTCACAAGGACAGAATGAAGCTTTCTTT. The full variable domain, in which reference TRBV18 and TRBJ1-1 provide the parts outside the CDR3, is NAGVMQNPRHLVRRRGQEARLRCSPMKGHSHVYWYRQLPEEGLKFMVYLQKENIIDESGMPKERFSAEFPKEGPSILRIQQVVRGDSAAYFCASSQGQNEAFFGQGTRLTVV.

The chain recombines TRBV3-1 (or the pseudogene TRBV3-2) with TRBJ1-1; possibly TRBD1 for D (6 bases). This CDR3 has 13 amino acids. Trimming took off 1 base at V and 8 bases at J, with 11 bases between the two ends. Germline CDR1 LGHDT, CDR2 YNNKEL (reference sequence). The CDR3 nucleotides read TGTGCCAGCAGCCAAGCAGGGGCAGCGGAAGCTTTCTTT. As protein: CASSQAGAAEAFF.